This TCR beta chain is drawn from a study of regulatory T cells in long-lasting Graves disease. In its sample, this clonotype was seen many times. Its antigen is as yet unknown. V lost 2 bases and J lost 6, with 13 bases in between. Germline assignment: CDR1 MNHEY and CDR2 SMNVEV (reference sequence). CDR3 length equals 15 residues. The time point here: persistent/refractory GD, antithyroid drugs over 5 years with positive TRAb. PBMC-extracted RNA yielded the TCR library. Xi'an, China, was home to the endocrinology department that provided patients. Study conclusions and caveats: Accuracy was perhaps lowered by the small sample size. Lower TCR diversity was seen in persistent Graves' patients than in newly diagnosed ones. Persistent patients had a count of shared public clonotypes (2,741) that exceeded that of new patients (966).

Researchers made TCR beta libraries by using iRepertoire HTBI primers and running Arm-PCR on CDR3 regions. TCRdb analysed the multiplex PCR reads with MiXCR anew, one entry per CDR3 protein. The sample has about 470,000 distinct CDR3 sequences, 20% to 25% seen once. This chain links TRBV27 with TRBJ2-2; TRBD2 might be the D (6 bases). The sample was peripheral blood mononuclear cells (PBMCs), taken when the disease was refractory, from a patient treated with antithyroid drugs. The sequence came from a female donor with Graves disease. CDR3 region: CASSLRRDPPGELFF. The CDR3 nucleotides are TGTGCCAGCAGTTTACGGCGGGACCCCCCCGGGGAGCTGTTTTTT.